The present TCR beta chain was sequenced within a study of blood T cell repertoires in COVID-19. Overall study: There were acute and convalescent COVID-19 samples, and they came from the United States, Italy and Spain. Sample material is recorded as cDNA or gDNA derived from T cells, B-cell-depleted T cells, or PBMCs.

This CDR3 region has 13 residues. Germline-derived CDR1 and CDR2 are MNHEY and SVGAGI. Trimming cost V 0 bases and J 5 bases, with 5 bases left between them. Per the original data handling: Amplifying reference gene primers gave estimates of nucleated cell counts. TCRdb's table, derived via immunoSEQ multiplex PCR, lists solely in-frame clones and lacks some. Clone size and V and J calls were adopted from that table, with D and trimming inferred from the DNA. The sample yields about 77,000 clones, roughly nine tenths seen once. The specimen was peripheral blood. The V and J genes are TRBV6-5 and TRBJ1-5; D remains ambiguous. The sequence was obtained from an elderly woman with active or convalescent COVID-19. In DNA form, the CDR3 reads TGTGCCAGCAGTTACTCGGCCGATCAGCCCCAGCATTTT. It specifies CASSYSADQPQHF.